Sequencing of this T cell receptor beta chain was carried out in a study of T cells after yellow fever vaccination (dated by TCRdb to the late 2010s). Notes on the research overall: Libraries from fractions with low cell numbers were prepared with the SMART-Seq v4 Ultra Low Input RNA kit. Bulk TCR alpha and beta repertoires were sequenced longitudinally to track T-cell clones before and after primary and booster YFV17D yellow fever vaccination. Two healthy male donors made up the cohort, one aged 18 to 30 years and the other aged 30 to 40 years. Blood was drawn at multiple timepoints before and after primary and secondary immunization, with bulk PBMC replicates and cell subsets isolated. Beyond this particular receptor, the publication reports: Because the study included only a couple of donors, the extent to which the findings can be generalized is limited. Because abundant contaminating clonotypes from the bulk population could be contained in FACS-sorted repertoires, computational filtering was required. Compared with the primary T-cell response, the secondary T-cell response was faster but weaker, reaching its peak on day 5 rather than on day 15. Most clones expanded after primary vaccination were re-detected after the booster (around 96% of CD4 and about 88% of CD8), suggesting broad memory maintenance. A small share of clonotypes occurred in both CD4 and CD8 compartments, likely arising from convergent recombination.

TCR cDNA was synthesized by 5'RACE template switching, through which a universal primer site and unique molecular identifiers were introduced. Priming of cDNA synthesis was performed from both the TCR alpha and TCR beta constant segments. Libraries were amplified in two PCR steps, with sample barcodes and sequencing adapters added in the second step. Sequencing of libraries was performed on Illumina HiSeq 2500 (2x100 bp) or NovaSeq (2x150 bp). The authors' analysis ran thus. MIGEC handled demultiplexing of reads and collapsing into UMI consensus sequences, while MiXCR performed V(D)J alignment. Clonotypes responding to the vaccine were identified with edgeR on replicate PBMC samples, with the criteria of FDR below 0.01 and a log2 fold change above 5 up to day 15. CD4 or CD8 identity was assigned to each bulk clonotype according to whether the clonotype was present at higher abundance in the sequenced CD4 repertoire or the sequenced CD8 repertoire. Using fastp at Q25 and MiXCR, TCRdb reprocessed the public reads and kept productive beta chains. CDR3 protein duplicates are merged, each entry listing the most common genes and DNA. What appears here as the V and J calls and clone size reflects TCRdb's work, not the paper's. The sample table records 500,000 to 650,000 distinct CDR3 sequences; about 12% of these occur just once. About 15% of the sample rests with the top ten.

Regarding this clonotype: Its antigen target is currently unknown. Base qualities are not recorded, but no much larger clone differs from it by a single base.

The trim is 7 bases for V and 6 bases for J, with a gap of 4 bases between the germline ends. Its CDR3 holds 9 amino acids, cysteine through phenylalanine. Only the CDR3 portion is preserved as DNA: 27 bases, with reading frame beginning at the first base. Reading the germline V gene (reference sequence) gives CDR1 DFQATT and CDR2 SNEGSKA. The treatment or condition label, as the study defines it: live attenuated yellow fever vaccine strain. At each blood-draw timepoint, two biological replicates of bulk PBMCs were collected. A standard Ficoll-Paque protocol was used to isolate PBMCs from peripheral blood. RNA was extracted with TriZol from bulk PBMCs, CD4 and CD8 fractions, and dextramer-positive and dextramer-negative fractions.

This TCR came from a young man who received the YFV17D yellow fever vaccine. Here the chain combines TRBV20-1 and TRBJ1-5, with the identity of the D gene unclear. Sequences were derived from PBMCs, sampled on the day of the yellow fever booster vaccination. The CDR3 region has the sequence CSVGQPQHF. The DNA reads as follows: TGCAGTGTGGGTCAGCCCCAGCATTTT.